The 8 T cell receptor beta chains listed next were all sequenced from one sample in a study of blood T cell repertoires in COVID-19. Clones were read by immunoSEQ multiplex PCR, and TCRdb kept only the in-frame ones, dropping some. The sample contains roughly 180,000 clones, roughly 90% of which appear only once. Sequencing used PBMCs or T cells enriched from blood (not recorded which). The receptors derive from a woman in her 30s who had recovered from COVID-19.

V gene TRBV7-2 combines with J gene TRBJ2-7; D is undetermined. V was cut by 2 bases and J by 6 bases, with 14 bases left in between. Germline V lookup: CDR1 SGHTA, CDR2 FQGNSA. CDR3 length equals 14 residues. The DNA of the CDR3 is TGTGCCAGCAGCTTACGCAGAGGTGGGTCCGAGCAGTACTTC. Translation: CASSLRRGGSEQYF.

The V gene is TRBV12-3 or TRBV12-4, the J gene TRBJ2-1; tentatively, D is TRBD1 (6 bases). V lost 2 bases to trimming and J lost 7 bases, with 6 bases between them. The CDR3 runs to 12 residues. CDR3 region: CASSLQGNEQFF. The CDR3 region has the DNA TGTGCCAGCAGTTTACAGGGGAATGAGCAGTTCTTC.

The table lists this clone with a count of one. The chain is built from TRBV19 and TRBJ2-7; 9 bases line up with TRBD1. This CDR3 spans 14 amino acids. Germline loops: CDR1 LNHDA, CDR2 SQIVND (reference sequence). The trim removed 5 bases at V and 2 bases at J, leaving 4 bases unmatched. This CDR3 is CASSEQGAAYEQYF. Here the CDR3 DNA reads TGTGCCAGTAGTGAACAGGGGGCTGCCTACGAGCAGTACTTC. Variable domain in full (rest from reference TRBV19 and TRBJ2-7): DGGITQSPKYLFRKEGQNVTLSCEQNLNHDAMYWYRQDPGQGLRLIYYSQIVNDFQKGDIAEGYSVSREKKESFPLTVTSAQKNPTAFYLCASSEQGAAYEQYFGPGTRLTVT.

The rearrangement uses TRBV19 and TRBJ1-2; TRBD1 aligns across 7 bases. CDR1 and CDR2 from the germline V gene are LNHDA and SQIVND (reference sequence). V was clipped by 3 bases and J by 2 bases; unmatched bases: 3. The CDR3 totals 14 residues. The DNA of the CDR3 is TGTGCCAGTAGTATCCAACAGGGGAACTATGGCTACACCTTC. It is translated as CASSIQQGNYGYTF.

The chain joins TRBV7-8 to TRBJ1-2; no clear D gene. Germline CDR1 is SGHVS and CDR2 is FQNEAQ. This CDR3 region has 17 residues. V lost 1 base and J 3 bases, leaving 18 bases between the germline ends. The CDR3 nucleotides are TGTGCCAGCAGCTTAGTTCGTGGTCCGCGTATTCACTATGGCTACACCTTC. This encodes CASSLVRGPRIHYGYTF.

The V call is TRBV4-3, the J call TRBJ2-2, with TRBD1 matching over 8 bases. The V gene end was trimmed by 3 bases and the J gene end by 4 bases; junction bases not matched to a gene: 13. Looked up from germline, CDR1 is LGHNA and CDR2 is YSLEER. This CDR3 spans 18 amino acids. In DNA form, the CDR3 reads TGCGCCAGCAGCCACCGTTTACAGGGGGAAGGGGGCACCGGGGAGCTGTTTTTT. Translating it yields CASSHRLQGEGGTGELFF.

This clone was found once. In DNA, the CDR3 is TGTGCCTGGATGCATTATGGCCTCGAGCAGTTCTTC. Protein: CAWMHYGLEQFF. The V and J genes are TRBV30 and TRBJ2-1; D is uncertain. This CDR3 has 12 residues. Germline-derived CDR1 and CDR2 are GTSNPN and SVGIG (reference sequence). Deletions cut 4 bases from V and 10 bases from J, with 14 bases between.

V is TRBV5-6 and J is TRBJ1-6, with 9 bases that match TRBD1. The CDR3 is made up of 16 amino acids. CDR1 and CDR2 (germline): SGHDT, YYEEEE. Germline trimming cut 4 bases from V and 8 bases from J; bases unmatched to any gene: 10. The CDR3 here is CASSDGTGLEDSPLHF. For the CDR3, the DNA is TGTGCCAGCAGCGACGGGACAGGGCTGGAGGATTCACCCCTCCACTTT.